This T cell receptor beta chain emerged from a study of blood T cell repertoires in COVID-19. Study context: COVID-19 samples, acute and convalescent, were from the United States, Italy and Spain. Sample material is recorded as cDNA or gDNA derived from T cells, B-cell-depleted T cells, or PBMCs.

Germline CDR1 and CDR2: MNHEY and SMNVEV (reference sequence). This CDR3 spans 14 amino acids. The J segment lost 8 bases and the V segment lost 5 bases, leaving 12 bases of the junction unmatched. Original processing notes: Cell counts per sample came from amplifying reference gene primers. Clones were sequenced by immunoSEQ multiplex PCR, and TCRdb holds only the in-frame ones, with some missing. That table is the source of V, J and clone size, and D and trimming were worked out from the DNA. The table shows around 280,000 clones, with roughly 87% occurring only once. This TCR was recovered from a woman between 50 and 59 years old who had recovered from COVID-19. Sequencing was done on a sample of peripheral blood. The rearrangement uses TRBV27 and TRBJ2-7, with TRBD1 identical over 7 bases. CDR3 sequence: CASSTPDRAKKQYF. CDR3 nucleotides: TGTGCCAGCAGTACCCCAGACAGGGCTAAGAAGCAGTACTTC.